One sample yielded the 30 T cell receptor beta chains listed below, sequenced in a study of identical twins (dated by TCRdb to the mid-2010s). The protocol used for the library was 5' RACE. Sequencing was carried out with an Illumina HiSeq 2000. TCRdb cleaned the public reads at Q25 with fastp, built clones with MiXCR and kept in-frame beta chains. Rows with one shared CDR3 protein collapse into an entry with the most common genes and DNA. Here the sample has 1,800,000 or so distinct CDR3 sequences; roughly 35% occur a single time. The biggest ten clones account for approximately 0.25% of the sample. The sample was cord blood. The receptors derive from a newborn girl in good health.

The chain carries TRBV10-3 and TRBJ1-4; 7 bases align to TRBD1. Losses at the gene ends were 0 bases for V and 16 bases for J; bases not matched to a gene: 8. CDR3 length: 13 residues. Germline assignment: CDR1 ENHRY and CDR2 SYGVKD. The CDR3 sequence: CAISESNRDRPFF. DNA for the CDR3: TGTGCCATCAGTGAGTCGAATAGGGACAGACCGTTTTTT.

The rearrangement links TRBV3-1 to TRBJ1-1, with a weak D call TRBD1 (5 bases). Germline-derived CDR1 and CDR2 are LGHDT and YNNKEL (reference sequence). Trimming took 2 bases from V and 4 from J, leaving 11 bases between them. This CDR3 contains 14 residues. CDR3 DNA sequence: TGTGCCAGCAGCCAATCCGGAGGGGCCACTGAAGCTTTCTTT. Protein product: CASSQSGGATEAFF.

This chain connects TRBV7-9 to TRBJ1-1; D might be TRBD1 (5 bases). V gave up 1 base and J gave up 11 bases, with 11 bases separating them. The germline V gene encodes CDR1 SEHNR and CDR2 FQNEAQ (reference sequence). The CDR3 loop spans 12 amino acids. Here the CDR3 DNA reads TGTGCCAGCAGCTTAGGCAGGGTTCAGGCTTTCTTT. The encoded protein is CASSLGRVQAFF.

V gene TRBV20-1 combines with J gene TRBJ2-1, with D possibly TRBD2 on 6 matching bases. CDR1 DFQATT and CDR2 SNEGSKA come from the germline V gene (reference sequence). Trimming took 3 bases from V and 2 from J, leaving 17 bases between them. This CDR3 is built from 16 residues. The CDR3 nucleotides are TGCAGTGCTAGTATGTGGGGGGAATATCCCTACAATGAGCAGTTCTTC. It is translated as CSASMWGEYPYNEQFF.

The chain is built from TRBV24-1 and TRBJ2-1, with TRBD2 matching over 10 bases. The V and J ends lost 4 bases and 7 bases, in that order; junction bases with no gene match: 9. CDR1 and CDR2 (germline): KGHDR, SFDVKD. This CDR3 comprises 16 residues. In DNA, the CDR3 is TGTGCCACCAGTGACCCGAGCGGGGGGGCGTCAAATGAGCAGTTCTTC. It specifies CATSDPSGGASNEQFF.

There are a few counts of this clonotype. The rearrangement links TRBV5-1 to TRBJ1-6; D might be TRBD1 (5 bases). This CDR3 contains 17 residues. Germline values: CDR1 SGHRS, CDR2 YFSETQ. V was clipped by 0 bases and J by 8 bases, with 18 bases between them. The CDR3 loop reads CASSLVILGADDSPLHF. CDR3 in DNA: TGCGCCAGCAGCTTGGTAATCCTTGGGGCAGATGATTCACCCCTCCACTTT.

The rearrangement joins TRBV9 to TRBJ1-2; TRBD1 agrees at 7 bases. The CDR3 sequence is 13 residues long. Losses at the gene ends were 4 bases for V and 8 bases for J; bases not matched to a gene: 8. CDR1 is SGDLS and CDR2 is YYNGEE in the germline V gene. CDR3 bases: TGTGCCAGCAGCTCACAAAAAGGGGGCGGCTACACCTTC. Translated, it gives CASSSQKGGGYTF.

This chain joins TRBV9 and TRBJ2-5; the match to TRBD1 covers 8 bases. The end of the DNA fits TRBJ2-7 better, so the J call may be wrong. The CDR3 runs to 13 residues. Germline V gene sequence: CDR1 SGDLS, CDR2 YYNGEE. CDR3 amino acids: CASSAQGAYEQYF. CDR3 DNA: TGTGCCAGCAGCGCACAGGGGGCCTACGAGCAGTACTTC.

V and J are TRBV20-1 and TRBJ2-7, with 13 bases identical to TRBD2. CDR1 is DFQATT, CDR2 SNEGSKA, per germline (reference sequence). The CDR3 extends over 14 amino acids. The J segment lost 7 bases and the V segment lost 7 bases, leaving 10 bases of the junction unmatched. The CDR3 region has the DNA TGCAGTGTTCCACTAGCGGGGGGGCAAAATGAGCAGTACTTC. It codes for CSVPLAGGQNEQYF.

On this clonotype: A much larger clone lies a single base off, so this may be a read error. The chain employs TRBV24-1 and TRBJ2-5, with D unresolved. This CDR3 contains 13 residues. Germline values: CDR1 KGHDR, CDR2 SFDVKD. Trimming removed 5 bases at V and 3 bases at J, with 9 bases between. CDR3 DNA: TGTGCCACCAGTGGTTCGTGGGAAGAGACCCAGTACTTC. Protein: CATSGSWEETQYF.

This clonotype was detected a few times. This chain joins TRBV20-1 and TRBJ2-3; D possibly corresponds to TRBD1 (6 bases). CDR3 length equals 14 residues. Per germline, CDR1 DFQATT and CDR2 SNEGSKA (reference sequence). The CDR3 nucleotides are TGCAGACCTCACGCCCCAGGGGTGGGAGATACGCAGTATTTT. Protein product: CRPHAPGVGDTQYF.

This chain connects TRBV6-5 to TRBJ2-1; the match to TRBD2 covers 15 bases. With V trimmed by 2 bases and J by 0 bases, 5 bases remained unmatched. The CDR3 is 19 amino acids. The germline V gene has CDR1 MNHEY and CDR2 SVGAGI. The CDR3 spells CASSYRGLAGGGSYNEQFF. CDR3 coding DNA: TGTGCCAGCAGTTACCGGGGACTAGCGGGAGGAGGCTCCTACAATGAGCAGTTCTTC.

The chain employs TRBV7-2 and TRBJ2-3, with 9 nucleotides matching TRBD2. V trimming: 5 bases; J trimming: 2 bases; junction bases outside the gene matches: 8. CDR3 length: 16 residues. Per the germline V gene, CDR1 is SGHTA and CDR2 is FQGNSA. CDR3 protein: CASSKPTSGHTDTQYF. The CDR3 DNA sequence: TGTGCCAGCAGCAAACCGACTAGCGGTCACACAGATACGCAGTATTTT.

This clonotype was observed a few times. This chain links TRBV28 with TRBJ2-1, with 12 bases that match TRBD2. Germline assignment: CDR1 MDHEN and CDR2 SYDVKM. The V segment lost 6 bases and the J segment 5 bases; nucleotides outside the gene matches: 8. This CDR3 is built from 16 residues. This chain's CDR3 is CASSPWLAGGDNEQFF. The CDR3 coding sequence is TGTGCCAGCAGCCCCTGGCTAGCGGGAGGGGACAATGAGCAGTTCTTC.

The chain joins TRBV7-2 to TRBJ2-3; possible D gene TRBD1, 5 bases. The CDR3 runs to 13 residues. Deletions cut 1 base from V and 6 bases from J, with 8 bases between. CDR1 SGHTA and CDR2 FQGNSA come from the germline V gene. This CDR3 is CASSLEWGDTQYF. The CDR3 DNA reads TGTGCCAGCAGCTTAGAATGGGGCGATACGCAGTATTTT.

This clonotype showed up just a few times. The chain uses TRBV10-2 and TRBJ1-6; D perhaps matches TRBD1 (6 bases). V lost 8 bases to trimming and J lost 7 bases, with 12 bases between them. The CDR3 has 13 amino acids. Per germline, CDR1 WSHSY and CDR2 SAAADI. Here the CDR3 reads CASSGQTNSPLHF. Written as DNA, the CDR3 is TGCGCCAGCTCAGGACAGACAAATTCACCCCTCCACTTT.

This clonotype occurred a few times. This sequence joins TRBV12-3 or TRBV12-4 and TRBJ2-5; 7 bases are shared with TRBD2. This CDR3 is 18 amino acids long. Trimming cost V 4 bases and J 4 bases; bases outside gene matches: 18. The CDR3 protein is CASSSSPLGGRRLETQYF. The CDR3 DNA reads TGTGCCAGCAGTTCTAGCCCCCTGGGGGGGAGGCGGTTAGAGACCCAGTACTTC.

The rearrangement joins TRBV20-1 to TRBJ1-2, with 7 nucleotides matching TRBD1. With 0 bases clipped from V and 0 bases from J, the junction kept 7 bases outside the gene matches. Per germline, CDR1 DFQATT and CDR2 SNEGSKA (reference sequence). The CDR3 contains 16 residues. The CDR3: CSARDRQGEANYGYTF. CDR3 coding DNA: TGCAGTGCTAGAGATCGCCAGGGGGAAGCTAACTATGGCTACACCTTC.

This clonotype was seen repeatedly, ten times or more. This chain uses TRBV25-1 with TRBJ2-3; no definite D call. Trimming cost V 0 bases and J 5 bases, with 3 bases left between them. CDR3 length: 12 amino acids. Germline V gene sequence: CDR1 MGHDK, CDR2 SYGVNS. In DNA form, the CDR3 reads TGTGCCAGCAGTGAATATGGAGATACGCAGTATTTT. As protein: CASSEYGDTQYF.

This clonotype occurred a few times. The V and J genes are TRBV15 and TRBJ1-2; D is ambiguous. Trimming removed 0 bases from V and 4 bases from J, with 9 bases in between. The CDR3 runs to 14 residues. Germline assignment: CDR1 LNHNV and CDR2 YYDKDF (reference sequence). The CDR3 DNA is TGTGCCACCAGCAGAGATTTGGGAGCCTATGGCTACACCTTC. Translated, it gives CATSRDLGAYGYTF.

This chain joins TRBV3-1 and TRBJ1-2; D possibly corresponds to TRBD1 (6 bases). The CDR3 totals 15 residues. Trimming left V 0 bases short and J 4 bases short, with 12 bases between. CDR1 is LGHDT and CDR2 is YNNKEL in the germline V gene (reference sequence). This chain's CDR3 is CASSQDLQGIYGYTF. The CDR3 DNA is TGTGCCAGCAGCCAAGACCTCCAGGGGATCTATGGCTACACCTTC. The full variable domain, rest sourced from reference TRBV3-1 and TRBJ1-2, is DTAVSQTPKYLVTQMGNDKSIKCEQNLGHDTMYWYKQDSKKFLKIMFSYNNKELIINETVPNRFSPKSPDKAHLNLHINSLELGDSAVYFCASSQDLQGIYGYTFGSGTRLTVV.

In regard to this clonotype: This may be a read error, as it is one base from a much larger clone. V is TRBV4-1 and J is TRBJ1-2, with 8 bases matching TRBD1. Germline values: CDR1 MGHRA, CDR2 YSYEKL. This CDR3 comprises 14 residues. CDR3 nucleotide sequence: TGCGCCAGCAGCCAAGATCCAGGGGGCTATAGCTACACCTTC. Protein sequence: CASSQDPGGYSYTF.

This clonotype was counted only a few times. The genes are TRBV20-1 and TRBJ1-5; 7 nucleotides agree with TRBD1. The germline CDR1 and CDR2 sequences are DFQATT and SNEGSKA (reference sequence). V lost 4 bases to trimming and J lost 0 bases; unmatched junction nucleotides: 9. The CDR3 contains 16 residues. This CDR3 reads CSATDREAYSNQPQHF. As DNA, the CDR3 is TGCAGTGCTACCGACAGGGAGGCGTATAGCAATCAGCCCCAGCATTTT.

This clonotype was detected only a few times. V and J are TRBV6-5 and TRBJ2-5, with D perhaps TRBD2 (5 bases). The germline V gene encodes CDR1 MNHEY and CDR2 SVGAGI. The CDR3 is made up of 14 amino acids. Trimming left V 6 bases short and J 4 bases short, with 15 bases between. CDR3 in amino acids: CASSYTRVRETQYF. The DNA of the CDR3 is TGTGCCAGCAGCTATACTAGAGTTCGAGAGACCCAGTACTTC.

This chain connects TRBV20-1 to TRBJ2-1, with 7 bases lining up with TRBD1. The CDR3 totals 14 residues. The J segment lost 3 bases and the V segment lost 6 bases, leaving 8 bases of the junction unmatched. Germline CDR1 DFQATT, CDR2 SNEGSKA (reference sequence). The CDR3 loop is CSAQDRVVYNEQFF. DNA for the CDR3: TGCAGTGCCCAAGACAGGGTGGTCTACAATGAGCAGTTCTTC.

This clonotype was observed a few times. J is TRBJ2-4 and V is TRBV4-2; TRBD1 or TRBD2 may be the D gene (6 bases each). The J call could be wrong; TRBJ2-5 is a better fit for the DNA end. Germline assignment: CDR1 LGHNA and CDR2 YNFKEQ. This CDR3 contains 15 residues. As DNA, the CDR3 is TGTGCCAGCAGCCAAGAAGTTGGGGGGCGGGGGACCCAGTACTTC. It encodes CASSQEVGGRGTQYF.

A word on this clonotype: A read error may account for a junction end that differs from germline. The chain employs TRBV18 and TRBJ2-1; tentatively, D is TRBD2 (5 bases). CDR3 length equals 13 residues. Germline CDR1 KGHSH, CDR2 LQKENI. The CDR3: CAGSQFAGNEQFF. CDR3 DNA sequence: TGTGCCGGCTCCCAATTTGCGGGCAATGAGCAGTTCTTC.

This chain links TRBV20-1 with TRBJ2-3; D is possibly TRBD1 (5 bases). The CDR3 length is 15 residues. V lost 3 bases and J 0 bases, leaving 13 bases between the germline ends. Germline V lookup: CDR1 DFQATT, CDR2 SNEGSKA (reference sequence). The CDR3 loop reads CSARGPLDSTDTQYF. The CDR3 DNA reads TGCAGTGCTAGGGGGCCTTTGGACAGCACAGATACGCAGTATTTT.

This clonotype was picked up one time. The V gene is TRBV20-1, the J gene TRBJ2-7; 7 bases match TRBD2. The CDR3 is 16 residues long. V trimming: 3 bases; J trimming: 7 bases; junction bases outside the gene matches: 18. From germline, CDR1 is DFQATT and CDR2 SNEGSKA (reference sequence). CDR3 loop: CSASPTRASGYNEQYF. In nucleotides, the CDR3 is TGCAGTGCTAGCCCTACCCGGGCTAGCGGATACAATGAGCAGTACTTC.

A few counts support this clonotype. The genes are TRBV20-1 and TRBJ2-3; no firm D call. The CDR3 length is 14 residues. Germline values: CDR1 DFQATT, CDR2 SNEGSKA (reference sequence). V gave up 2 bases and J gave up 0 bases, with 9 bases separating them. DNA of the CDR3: TGCAGTGCTAGACCATACTACAGCACAGATACGCAGTATTTT. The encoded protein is CSARPYYSTDTQYF.